This entry concerns a single T cell receptor beta chain. The data originate from a study of blood T cell repertoires in COVID-19. Study-wide background: Acute and convalescent COVID-19 specimens originated in the United States, Italy and Spain. Nucleic acid was either cDNA or gDNA, and it came from T cells, B-cell-depleted T cells, or PBMCs.

The CDR3 extends over 15 amino acids. Germline V gene data show CDR1 as SNHLY and CDR2 as FYNNEI. The junction had 5 bases not matched to a gene; V was cut back by 5 bases and J by 2 bases. TCRdb's table, derived via immunoSEQ multiplex PCR, lists solely in-frame clones and lacks some. The sample holds a few hundred thousand clones, around 84% seen once. Input material: peripheral blood. This TCR was sampled from a woman in her thirties or forties who had recovered from COVID-19. This chain uses TRBV2 with TRBJ1-5; 8 bases line up with TRBD1. The CDR3 region has the DNA TGTGCCAGCAGTCGGGCGACAGGGGGCAATCAGCCCCAGCATTTT. It codes for CASSRATGGNQPQHF.